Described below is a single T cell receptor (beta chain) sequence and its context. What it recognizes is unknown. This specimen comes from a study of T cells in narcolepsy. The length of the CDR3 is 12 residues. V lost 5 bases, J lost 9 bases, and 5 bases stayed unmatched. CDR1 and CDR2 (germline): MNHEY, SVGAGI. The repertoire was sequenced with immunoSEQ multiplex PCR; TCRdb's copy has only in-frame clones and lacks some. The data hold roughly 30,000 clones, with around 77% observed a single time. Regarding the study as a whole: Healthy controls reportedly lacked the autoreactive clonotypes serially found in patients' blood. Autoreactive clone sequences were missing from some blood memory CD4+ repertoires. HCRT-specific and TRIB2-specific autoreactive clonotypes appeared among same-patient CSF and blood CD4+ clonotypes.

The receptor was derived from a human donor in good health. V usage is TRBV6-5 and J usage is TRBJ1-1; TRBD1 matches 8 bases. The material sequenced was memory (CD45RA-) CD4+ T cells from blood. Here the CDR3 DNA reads TGTGCCAGCAGTACGACAGGGGACCAAGCTTTCTTT. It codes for CASSTTGDQAFF.